The sequence of this T cell receptor (beta chain) was determined in a study of CD8 T cells in ankylosing spondylitis. Quantitative 5'-RACE with molecular barcodes was used to make the TCR beta libraries. One entry per CDR3 protein, called by TCRdb with MiXCR from the 5' RACE reads. The repertoire holds about 130,000 distinct CDR3 sequences, with around 9% as singletons. Germline V gene lookup returns CDR1 SGHAT and CDR2 FQNNGV. V dropped 2 bases and J dropped 10 bases, with 12 bases sitting between them. CDR3 length: 13 amino acids. This clonotype has ten or more counts. The chain recombines TRBV11-2 with TRBJ2-1; a weak D match, TRBD1 (6 bases). This clonotype was obtained from a male donor with ankylosing spondylitis or in good health (not recorded which). Sequencing was done on a sample of blood, either unsorted or a sorted T cell fraction (not recorded which). CDR3: CASSLQGLGEQFF. CDR3 DNA sequence: TGTGCCAGCAGCTTACAGGGGCTCGGAGAGCAGTTCTTC.